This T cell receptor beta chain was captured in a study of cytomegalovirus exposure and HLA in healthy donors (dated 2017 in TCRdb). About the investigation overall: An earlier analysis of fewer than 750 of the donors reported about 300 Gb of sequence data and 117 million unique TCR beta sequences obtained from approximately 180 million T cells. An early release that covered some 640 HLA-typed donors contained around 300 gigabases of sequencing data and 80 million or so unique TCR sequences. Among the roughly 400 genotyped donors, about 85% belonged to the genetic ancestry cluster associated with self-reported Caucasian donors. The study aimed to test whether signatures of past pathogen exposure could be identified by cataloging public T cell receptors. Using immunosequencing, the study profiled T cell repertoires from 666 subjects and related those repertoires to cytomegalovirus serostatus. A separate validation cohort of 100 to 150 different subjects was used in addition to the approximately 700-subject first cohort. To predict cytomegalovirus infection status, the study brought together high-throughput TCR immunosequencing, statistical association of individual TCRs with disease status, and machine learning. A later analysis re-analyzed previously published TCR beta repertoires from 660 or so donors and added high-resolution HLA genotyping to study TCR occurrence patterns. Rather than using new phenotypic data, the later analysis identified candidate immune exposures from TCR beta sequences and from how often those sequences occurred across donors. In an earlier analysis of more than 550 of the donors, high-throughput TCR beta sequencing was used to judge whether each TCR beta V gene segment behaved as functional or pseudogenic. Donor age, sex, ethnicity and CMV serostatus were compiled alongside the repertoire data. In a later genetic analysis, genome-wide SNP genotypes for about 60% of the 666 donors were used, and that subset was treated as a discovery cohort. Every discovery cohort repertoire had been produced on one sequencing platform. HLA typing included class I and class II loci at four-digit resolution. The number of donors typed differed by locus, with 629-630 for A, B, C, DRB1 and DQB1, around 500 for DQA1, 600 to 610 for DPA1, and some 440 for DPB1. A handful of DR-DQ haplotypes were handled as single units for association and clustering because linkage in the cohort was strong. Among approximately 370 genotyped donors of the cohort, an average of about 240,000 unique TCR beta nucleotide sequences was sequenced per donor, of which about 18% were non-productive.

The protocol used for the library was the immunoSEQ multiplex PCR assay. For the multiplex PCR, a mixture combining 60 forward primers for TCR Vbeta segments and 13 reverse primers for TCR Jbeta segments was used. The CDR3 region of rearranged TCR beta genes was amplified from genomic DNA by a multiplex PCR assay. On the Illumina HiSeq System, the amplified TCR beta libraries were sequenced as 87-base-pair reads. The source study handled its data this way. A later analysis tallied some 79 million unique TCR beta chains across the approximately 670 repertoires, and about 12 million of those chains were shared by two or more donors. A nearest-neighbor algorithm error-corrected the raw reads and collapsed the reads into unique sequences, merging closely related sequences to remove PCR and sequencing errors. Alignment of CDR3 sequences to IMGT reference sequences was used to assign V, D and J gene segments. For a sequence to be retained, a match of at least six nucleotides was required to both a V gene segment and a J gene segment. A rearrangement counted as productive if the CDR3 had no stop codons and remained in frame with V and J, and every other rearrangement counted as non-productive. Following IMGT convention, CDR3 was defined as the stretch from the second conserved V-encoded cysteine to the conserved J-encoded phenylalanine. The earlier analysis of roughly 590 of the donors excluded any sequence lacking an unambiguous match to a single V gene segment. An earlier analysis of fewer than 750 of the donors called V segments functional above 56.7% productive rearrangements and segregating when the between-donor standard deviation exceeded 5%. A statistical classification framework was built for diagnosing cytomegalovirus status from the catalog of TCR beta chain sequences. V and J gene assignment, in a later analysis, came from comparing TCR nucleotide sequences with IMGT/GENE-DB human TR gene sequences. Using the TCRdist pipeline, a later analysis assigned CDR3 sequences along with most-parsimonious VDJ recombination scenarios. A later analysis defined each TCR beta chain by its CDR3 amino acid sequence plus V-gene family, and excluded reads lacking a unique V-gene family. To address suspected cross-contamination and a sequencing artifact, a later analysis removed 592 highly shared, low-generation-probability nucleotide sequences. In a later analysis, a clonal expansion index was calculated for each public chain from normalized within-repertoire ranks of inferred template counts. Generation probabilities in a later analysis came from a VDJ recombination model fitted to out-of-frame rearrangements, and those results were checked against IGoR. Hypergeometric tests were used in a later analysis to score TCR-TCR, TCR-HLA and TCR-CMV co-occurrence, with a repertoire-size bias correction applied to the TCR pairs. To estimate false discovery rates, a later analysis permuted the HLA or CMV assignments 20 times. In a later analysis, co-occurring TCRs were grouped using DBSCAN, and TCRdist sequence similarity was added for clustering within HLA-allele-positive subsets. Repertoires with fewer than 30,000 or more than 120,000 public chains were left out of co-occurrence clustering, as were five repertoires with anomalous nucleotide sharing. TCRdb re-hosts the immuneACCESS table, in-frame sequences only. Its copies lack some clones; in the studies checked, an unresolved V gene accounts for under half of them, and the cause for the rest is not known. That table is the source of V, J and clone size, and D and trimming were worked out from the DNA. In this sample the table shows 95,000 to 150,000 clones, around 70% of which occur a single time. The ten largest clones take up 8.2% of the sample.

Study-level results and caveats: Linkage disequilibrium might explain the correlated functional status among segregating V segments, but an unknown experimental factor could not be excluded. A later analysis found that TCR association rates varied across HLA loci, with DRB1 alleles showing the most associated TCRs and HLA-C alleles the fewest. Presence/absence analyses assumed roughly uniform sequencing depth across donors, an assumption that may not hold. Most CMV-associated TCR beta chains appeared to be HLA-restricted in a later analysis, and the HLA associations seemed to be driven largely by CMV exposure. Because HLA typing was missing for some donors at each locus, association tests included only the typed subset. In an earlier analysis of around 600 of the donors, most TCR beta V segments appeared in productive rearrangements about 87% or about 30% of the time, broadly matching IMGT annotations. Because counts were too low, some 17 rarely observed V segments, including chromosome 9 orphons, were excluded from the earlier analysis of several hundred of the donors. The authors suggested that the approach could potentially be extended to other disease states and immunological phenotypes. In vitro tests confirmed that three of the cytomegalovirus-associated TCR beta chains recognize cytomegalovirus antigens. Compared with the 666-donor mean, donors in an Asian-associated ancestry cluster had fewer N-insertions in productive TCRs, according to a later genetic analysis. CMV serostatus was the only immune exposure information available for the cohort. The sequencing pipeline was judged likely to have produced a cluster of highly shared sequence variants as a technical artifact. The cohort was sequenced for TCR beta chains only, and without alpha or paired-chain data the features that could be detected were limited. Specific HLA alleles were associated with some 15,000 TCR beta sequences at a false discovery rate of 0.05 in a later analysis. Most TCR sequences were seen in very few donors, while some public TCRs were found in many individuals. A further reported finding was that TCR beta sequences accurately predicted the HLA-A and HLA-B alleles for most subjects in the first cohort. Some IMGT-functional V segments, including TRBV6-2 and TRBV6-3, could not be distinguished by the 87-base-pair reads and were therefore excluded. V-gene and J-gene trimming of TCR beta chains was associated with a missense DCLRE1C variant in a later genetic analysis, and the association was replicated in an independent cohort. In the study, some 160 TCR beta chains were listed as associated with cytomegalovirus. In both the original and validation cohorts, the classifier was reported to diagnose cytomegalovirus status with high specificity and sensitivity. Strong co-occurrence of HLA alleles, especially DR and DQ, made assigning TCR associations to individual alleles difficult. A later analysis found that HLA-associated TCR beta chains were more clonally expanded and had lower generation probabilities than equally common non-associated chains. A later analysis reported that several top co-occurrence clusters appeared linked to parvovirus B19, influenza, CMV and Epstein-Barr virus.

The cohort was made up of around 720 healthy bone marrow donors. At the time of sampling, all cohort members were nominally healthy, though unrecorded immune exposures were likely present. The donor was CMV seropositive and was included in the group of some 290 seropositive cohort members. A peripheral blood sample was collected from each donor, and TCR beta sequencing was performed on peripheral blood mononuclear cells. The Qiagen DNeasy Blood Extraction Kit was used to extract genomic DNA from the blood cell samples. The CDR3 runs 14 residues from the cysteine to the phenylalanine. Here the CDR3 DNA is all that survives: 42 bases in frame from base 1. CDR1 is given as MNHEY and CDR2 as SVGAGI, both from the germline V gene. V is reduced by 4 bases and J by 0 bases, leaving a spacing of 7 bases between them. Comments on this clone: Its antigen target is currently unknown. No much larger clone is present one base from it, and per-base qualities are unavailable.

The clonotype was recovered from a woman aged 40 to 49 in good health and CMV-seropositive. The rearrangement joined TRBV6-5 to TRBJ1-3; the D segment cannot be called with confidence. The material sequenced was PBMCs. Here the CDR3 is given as CASSSGFSGNTIYF. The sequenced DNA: TGTGCCAGCAGTTCGGGTTTCTCTGGAAACACCATATATTTT.